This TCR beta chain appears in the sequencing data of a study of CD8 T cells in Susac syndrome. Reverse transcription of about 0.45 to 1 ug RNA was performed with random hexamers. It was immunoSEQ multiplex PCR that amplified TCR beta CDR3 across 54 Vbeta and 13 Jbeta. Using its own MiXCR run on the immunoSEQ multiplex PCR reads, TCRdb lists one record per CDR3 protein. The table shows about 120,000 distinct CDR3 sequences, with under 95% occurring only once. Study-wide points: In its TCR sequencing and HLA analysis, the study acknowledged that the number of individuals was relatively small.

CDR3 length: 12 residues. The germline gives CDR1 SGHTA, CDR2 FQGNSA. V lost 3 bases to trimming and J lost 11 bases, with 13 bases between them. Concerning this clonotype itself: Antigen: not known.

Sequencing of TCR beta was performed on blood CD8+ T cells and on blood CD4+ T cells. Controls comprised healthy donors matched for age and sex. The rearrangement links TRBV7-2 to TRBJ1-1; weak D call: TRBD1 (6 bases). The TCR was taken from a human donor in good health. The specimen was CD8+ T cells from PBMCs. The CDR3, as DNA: TGTGCCAGCAGCTTGGGCGGGGGCAGTGCTTTCTTT. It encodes CASSLGGGSAFF.